The 2 T cell receptor beta chains reported below all come from one sample, sequenced in a study of shared clonotypes between healthy human individuals. Some clones are missing from TCRdb's copy, which holds only in-frame ones; the method was immunoSEQ multiplex PCR. Among about 2.2 million clones listed, about 93% were seen once. CD45RO-negative, CCR7-selected cells formed the naive CD8 fraction, which excluded terminally differentiated effector memory CD45RA+ cells. Sequencing was performed on naive CD8+ T cells from PBMCs. These receptor sequences come from a man aged 18 to 35 in good health. Some clones in this sample may be carry-over from other donors' samples.

The gene calls are TRBV29-1 and TRBJ2-5; 9 bases line up with TRBD1. V lost 7 bases, J lost 3 bases, and 6 bases stayed unmatched. The CDR3 is 13 residues long. CDR1 is SQVTM, CDR2 ANQGSEA, per germline. CDR3 protein: CSAFGQGKETQYF. The CDR3 bases are TGCAGCGCATTTGGACAGGGGAAAGAGACCCAGTACTTC. The full variable domain, rest sourced from reference TRBV29-1 and TRBJ2-5, is SAVISQKPSRDICQRGTSLTIQCQVDSQVTMMFWYRQQPGQSLTLIATANQGSEATYESGFVIDKFPISRPNLTFSTLTVSNMSPEDSSIYLCSAFGQGKETQYFGPGTRLLVL.

The DNA of the CDR3 is TGTGCCAGCAGCTCACAACTAGCGGGAGTCTACGAGCAGTACTTC. This sequence encodes CASSSQLAGVYEQYF. The rearrangement joins TRBV7-9 to TRBJ2-7, with TRBD2 identical over 11 bases. Germline V gene lookup returns CDR1 SEHNR and CDR2 FQNEAQ (reference sequence). The length of the CDR3 is 15 residues. Germline trimming cut 4 bases from V and 3 bases from J; bases unmatched to any gene: 5.